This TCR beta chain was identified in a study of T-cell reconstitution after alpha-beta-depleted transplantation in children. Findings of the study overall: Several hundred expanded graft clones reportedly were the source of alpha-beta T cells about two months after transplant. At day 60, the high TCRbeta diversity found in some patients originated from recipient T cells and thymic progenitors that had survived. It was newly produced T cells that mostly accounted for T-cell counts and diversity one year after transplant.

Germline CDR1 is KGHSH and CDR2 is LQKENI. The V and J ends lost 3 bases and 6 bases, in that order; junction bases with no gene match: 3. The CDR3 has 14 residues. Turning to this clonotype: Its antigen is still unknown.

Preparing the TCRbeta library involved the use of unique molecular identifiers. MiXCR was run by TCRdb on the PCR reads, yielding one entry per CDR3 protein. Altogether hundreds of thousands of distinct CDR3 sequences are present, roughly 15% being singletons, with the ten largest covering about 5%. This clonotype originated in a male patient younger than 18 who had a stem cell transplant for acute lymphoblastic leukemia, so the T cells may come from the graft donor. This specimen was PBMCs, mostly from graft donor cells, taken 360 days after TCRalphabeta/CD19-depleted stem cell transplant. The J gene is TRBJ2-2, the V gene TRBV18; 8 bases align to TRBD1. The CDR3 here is CASSPTGVSGELFF. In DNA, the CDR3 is TGTGCCAGCTCACCGACAGGGGTTTCCGGGGAGCTGTTTTTT.